This TCR beta chain appears in the sequencing data of a study of T cell responses to AZD1222 COVID-19 vaccine. Study-wide context: Recipients boosted at about 4 weeks or about 12 weeks are pooled.

Points from the study as a whole: Spike-specific TCR breadth and depth rose after two AZD1222 doses. Unmutated variant regions reportedly attract nearly half of all spike-specific TCRs.

As for this clone: Its matching antigen is unknown. The same CDR3 can be traced to other DNA sequences in this sample.

Assay: immunoSEQ multiplex PCR; the TCRdb copy retains only in-frame clones and omits some. The sample consists of some 120,000 clones, around nine tenths of them appearing once. Per the germline V gene, CDR1 is SGHRS and CDR2 is YFSETQ. The CDR3 covers 13 residues. The V gene lost 0 bases and the J gene lost 1 base, with 4 bases spanning the gap. The starting material was peripheral blood, obtained on day 0 of AZD1222 vaccination. The V gene is TRBV5-1, the J gene TRBJ1-2, with unresolved D. This clonotype originated in an adult in good health. The CDR3 nucleotides read TGCGCCAGCAGCTTGGAGGGTAACTATGGCTACACCTTC. It translates to CASSLEGNYGYTF.